This record looks at one T cell receptor (beta chain) sequence and its context. The antigen is not known. Repertoires were generated with immunoSEQ multiplex PCR, while TCRdb's copy carries only in-frame clones and drops some. The repertoire includes around 56,000 clones, around 89% of them detected once, and 14% sits in the top ten. This sample is part of a study of T cell responses to AZD1222 COVID-19 vaccine. The study pooled second doses at about 4 or about 12 weeks. Germline V lookup: CDR1 SGHTA, CDR2 FQGNSA. This CDR3 spans 15 amino acids. V lost 1 base to trimming and J lost 1 base, with 9 bases between them. Study-level results: Donors were mostly white British, more females; clonal diversity possibly underestimated. No day 14 peak samples; only post-peak repertoires were characterized.

Source: peripheral blood, taken 28 days after the second AZD1222 dose. The receptor comes from an adult who received the AZD1222 COVID-19 vaccine. J is TRBJ2-3 and V is TRBV7-2; D gene uncertain. The CDR3 coding sequence is TGTGCCAGCAGCTTAGTGTATCGAGGCACAGATACGCAGTATTTT. It codes for CASSLVYRGTDTQYF. The full variable domain, in which reference TRBV7-2 and TRBJ2-3 provide the parts outside the CDR3, is GAGVSQSPSNKVTEKGKDVELRCDPISGHTALYWYRQSLGQGLEFLIYFQGNSAPDKSGLPSDRFSAERTGGSVSTLTIQRTQQEDSAVYLCASSLVYRGTDTQYFGPGTRLTVL.